This T cell receptor beta chain was profiled in a study of T cells in Graves' hyperthyroidism and ophthalmopathy. Study conclusions and caveats: The majority of expanded thyroid clonotypes above 0.001 also appeared in blood. Stable hyperthyroidism was separated from ophthalmopathy by a model based on 13 V-J features.

This clonotype came up a few times. Its antigen is still unknown. Germline values: CDR1 SGHRS, CDR2 YFSETQ. V was clipped by 2 bases and J by 4 bases, with 10 bases between them. The CDR3 consists of 14 residues. Any symptoms of ophthalmopathy came after the first hyperthyroidism diagnosis, from which the blood sample dates. Approximately 9.3 ml of fresh peripheral blood supplied the PBMCs. Template material for amplifying TCR beta CDR3 regions consisted of RNA transcripts. A first-round RT-PCR of the TCR CDR3 used the HTBI primer set. TCRdb independently ran MiXCR on the multiplex PCR reads; one entry per CDR3 protein. The sample lists around 700,000 distinct CDR3 sequences, approximately 18% occurring once.

Material: blood. The sequence was collected from a woman aged 50 to 65 with Graves' hyperthyroidism that later progressed to Graves' ophthalmopathy. The rearrangement uses TRBV5-1 and TRBJ1-3, with D unclear. In DNA, the CDR3 is TGCGCCAGCAGCTTTCAAGCGGGAGGAAACACCATATATTTT. Translating gives CASSFQAGGNTIYF. The full variable domain, rest sourced from reference TRBV5-1 and TRBJ1-3, is KAGVTQTPRYLIKTRGQQVTLSCSPISGHRSVSWYQQTPGQGLQFLFEYFSETQRNKGNFPGRFSGRQFSNSRSEMNVSTLELGDSALYLCASSFQAGGNTIYFGEGSWLTVV.